The next 28 T cell receptor beta chains were all read from a single sample in a study of human CD8 memory T cell subsets. UMI-labeled 5' RACE was used to make TCR beta libraries. From its re-call of the 5' RACE reads, TCRdb lists each CDR3 protein once, without DNA. The sample data list around 9,800 distinct CDR3 sequences. Sequencing used CD8+ T cells from PBMCs. Every receptor here comes from a human donor in good health.

The chain couples TRBV7-9 to TRBJ2-2; TCRdb calls TRBD1, which cannot be checked without DNA. Germline loops: CDR1 SEHNR, CDR2 FQNEAQ (reference sequence). The CDR3 contains 15 residues. The chain's CDR3 is CASSFLKTGSGELFF.

Considering frequency, this clonotype is large. The rearrangement links TRBV15 to TRBJ2-7. CDR3 length equals 12 residues. Per germline, CDR1 LNHNV and CDR2 YYDKDF (reference sequence). The CDR3 sequence: CATSRSDGEQYF.

The V and J genes are TRBV28 and TRBJ1-4; TCRdb's D call, TRBD1, is unchecked because there is no DNA. The CDR3 totals 18 residues. CDR1 is MDHEN and CDR2 is SYDVKM in the germline V gene. CDR3 residues: CASSPSGQARVGDEKLFF.

The chain is built from TRBV15 and TRBJ1-5. This CDR3 is built from 14 residues. From germline, CDR1 is LNHNV and CDR2 YYDKDF (reference sequence). The CDR3 here is CATARVASNQPQHF.

The J gene is TRBJ2-2, the V gene TRBV7-9; TCRdb indicates TRBD1, and absent DNA this call remains unverified. The germline V gene encodes CDR1 SEHNR and CDR2 FQNEAQ (reference sequence). The CDR3 has 16 residues. CDR3 residues: CASSRYGTGGTGELFF.

The V and J genes are TRBV7-2 and TRBJ1-1; no DNA is available, so the TRBD1 call from TCRdb remains unchecked. The length of the CDR3 is 13 residues. In germline, CDR1 is SGHTA, CDR2 FQGNSA. This chain's CDR3 is CASSLTENTEAFF.

The chain combines TRBV11-2 with TRBJ1-4; TCRdb proposes TRBD1, but this gene call is untestable without DNA. Germline V gene lookup returns CDR1 SGHAT and CDR2 FQNNGV. The CDR3 extends over 14 amino acids. The CDR3 protein is CASSSGAGSEKLFF.

Judged by frequency, this clonotype is medium-sized (0.01 to 0.1%). This chain joins TRBV7-3 and TRBJ2-1. The germline V gene has CDR1 SGHTA and CDR2 FQGTGA. CDR3 size: 11 residues. The CDR3 loop reads CASSLGNEQFF.

The chain uses TRBV6-5 and TRBJ2-3; the TCRdb D gene call, TRBD1, has no DNA to confirm it. This CDR3 is 15 amino acids long. The germline gives CDR1 MNHEY, CDR2 SVGAGI. Here the CDR3 reads CASSYFGTSIDTQYF.

This sequence joins TRBV29-1 and TRBJ2-7; lacking DNA, the TRBD1 call made by TCRdb goes unchecked. The CDR3 contains 16 residues. CDR1 and CDR2 from the germline V gene are SQVTM and ANQGSEA. The CDR3 region is CSVEDTMAGQVGEQYF.

V is TRBV28 and J is TRBJ1-5; the TCRdb call, TRBD1, lacks DNA for checking. The CDR3 has 15 amino acids. From germline, CDR1 is MDHEN and CDR2 SYDVKM. The CDR3 here is CASSLPGQGSQPQHF.

This chain links TRBV6-6 with TRBJ2-2; as DNA is missing, the TRBD2 call by TCRdb cannot be tested. The germline V gene has CDR1 MNHNY and CDR2 SVGAGI (reference sequence). This CDR3 has 17 amino acids. CDR3 sequence: CASSLIPSPRVPGELFF.

V gene TRBV25-1 combines with J gene TRBJ2-7; TCRdb outputs TRBD1, but without DNA this stays unchecked. Germline V gives CDR1 MGHDK, CDR2 SYGVNS. The CDR3 has 14 amino acids. The CDR3 sequence: CASSPGANVYEQYF.

The chain is built from TRBV5-1 and TRBJ2-1; TCRdb proposes TRBD2, but this gene call is untestable without DNA. CDR3 length equals 15 residues. Germline assignment: CDR1 SGHRS and CDR2 YFSETQ. Here the CDR3 reads CASSLTSGGYNEQFF.

The chain uses TRBV28 and TRBJ2-3; the D gene TCRdb calls, TRBD1, cannot be checked with no DNA. Per the germline V gene, CDR1 is MDHEN and CDR2 is SYDVKM. This CDR3 is 11 amino acids long. Here the CDR3 reads CASQGTDTQYF.

The CDR3 sequence is CASSLGGNYGYTF. The J gene is TRBJ1-2, the V gene TRBV6-2 or TRBV6-3; TCRdb returns TRBD1, unconfirmable since there is no DNA. The CDR3 runs 13 residues. Germline V CDR1 and CDR2: MNHEY, SVGEGT.

The chain carries TRBV6-5 and TRBJ2-2; lacking DNA, the TRBD1 call made by TCRdb goes unchecked. This CDR3 contains 13 residues. Germline V lookup: CDR1 MNHEY, CDR2 SVGAGI. CDR3 amino acids: CASSRRQLGELFF.

The chain combines TRBV21-1 with TRBJ1-1. TRBV21-1 is annotated as a pseudogene. The length of the CDR3 is 14 residues. The CDR3 sequence: CASSTKAREGEAFF.

This chain connects TRBV20-1 to TRBJ2-7; TCRdb gives TRBD2 as the D gene, but with no DNA this cannot be confirmed. The CDR3 totals 13 residues. Germline lookup yields CDR1 DFQATT and CDR2 SNEGSKA (reference sequence). CDR3 region: CSARLAGVYEQYF.

This clonotype registers medium-sized by frequency. The genes are TRBV7-6 and TRBJ2-2; there is no DNA to check the TCRdb D call of TRBD1. The CDR3 is made up of 13 amino acids. Per germline, CDR1 SGHVS and CDR2 FNYEAQ. The CDR3 reads CASRGQNTGELFF.

The chain carries TRBV5-6 and TRBJ2-7. Germline CDR1 reads SGHDT; CDR2 reads YYEEEE. The CDR3 has 14 residues. CDR3: CASSLVGSSYEQYF. Using reference TRBV5-6 and TRBJ2-7 for the parts outside the CDR3, the full variable domain is DAGVTQSPTHLIKTRGQQVTLRCSPKSGHDTVSWYQQALGQGPQFIFQYYEEEERQRGNFPDRFSGHQFPNYSSELNVNALLLGDSALYLCASSLVGSSYEQYFGPGTRLTVT.

This clonotype is labeled medium-sized (0.01 to 0.1%) based on frequency. The chain has TRBV20-1 and TRBJ2-2; with no DNA, the TCRdb D assignment of TRBD2 cannot be verified. CDR1 and CDR2 (germline): DFQATT, SNEGSKA (reference sequence). CDR3 length equals 15 residues. The CDR3 protein is CSAPSGGASTGELFF.

The chain combines TRBV7-3 with TRBJ2-7; the TRBD1 assignment by TCRdb is unverifiable without DNA. Germline CDR1 and CDR2: SGHTA and FQGTGA. The CDR3 loop spans 13 amino acids. The CDR3 here is CASRGTGDHEQYF.

The genes are TRBV18 and TRBJ2-1; TCRdb outputs TRBD2, but without DNA this stays unchecked. Germline V CDR1 and CDR2: KGHSH, LQKENI. The CDR3 has 15 residues. CDR3 amino acids: CASSPGTSGYNEQFF.

The chain links TRBV6-6 to TRBJ1-2; TCRdb returns TRBD1, unconfirmable since there is no DNA. Germline loops: CDR1 MNHNY, CDR2 SVGAGI (reference sequence). The CDR3 totals 11 residues. The CDR3 protein is CASSGESGYTF.

The CDR3 sequence: CASSLPGGEQYF. V is TRBV28 and J is TRBJ2-7; TCRdb picks TRBD1, but there is no DNA to check that call. Looked up from germline, CDR1 is MDHEN and CDR2 is SYDVKM. This CDR3 is built from 12 residues. Full variable domain (rest looked up from reference TRBV28 and TRBJ2-7): DVKVTQSSRYLVKRTGEKVFLECVQDMDHENMFWYRQDPGLGLRLIYFSYDVKMKEKGDIPEGYSVSREKKERFSLILESASTNQTSMYLCASSLPGGEQYFGPGTRLTVT.

V gene TRBV3-1 combines with J gene TRBJ2-7; absent DNA, TCRdb's TRBD1 call cannot be checked. CDR1 and CDR2 (germline): LGHDT, YNNKEL (reference sequence). This CDR3 is 14 amino acids long. Here the CDR3 reads CASSQGTGDYEQYF.

The chain is built from TRBV5-1 and TRBJ1-3. The CDR3 totals 12 residues. Germline CDR1 reads SGHRS; CDR2 reads YFSETQ. CDR3 in amino acids: CASVDDGNTIYF.